The 13 T cell receptor beta chains in this list originate from one sample, sequenced in a study of blood T cell repertoires in COVID-19 (dated by TCRdb to 2019 to 2021). Preparation of the library involved the immunoSEQ multiplex PCR assay. TCRdb took this table from immuneACCESS and kept in-frame rearrangements with V and J called. Such tables lack part of the clones; where checked against another copy, unresolved V genes explain under half of the gap, and the rest is unexplained. This sample comprises under 25,000 clones, around 83% of them detected only once. In total, the top ten clones hold 48% of the sample. The specimen was peripheral blood. These receptors all come from a man aged 65-85 years with acute or convalescent COVID-19.

In this sample, this clone turned up a few times. The chain couples TRBV6-6 to TRBJ2-7; D not certain. V lost 2 bases, J lost 0 bases, and 14 bases lay in between. The germline V gene has CDR1 MNHNY and CDR2 SVGAGI (reference sequence). This CDR3 has 16 amino acids. The CDR3 loop reads CASSYLGYSSSYEQYF. CDR3 DNA sequence: TGTGCCAGCAGTTACCTCGGGTACTCGAGCTCCTACGAGCAGTACTTC.

CDR3 sequence: CASSSVSGNTIYF. The CDR3, as DNA: TGTGCCAGCAGCTCAGTCTCTGGAAACACCATATATTTT. The chain uses TRBV7-2 and TRBJ1-3; no reliable D call. The CDR3 covers 13 residues. V was clipped by 4 bases and J by 0 bases, with 4 bases between them. In germline, CDR1 is SGHTA, CDR2 FQGNSA.

V gene TRBV5-1 combines with J gene TRBJ2-5, with 8 bases identical to TRBD2. Germline values: CDR1 SGHRS, CDR2 YFSETQ. With 1 base clipped from V and 2 bases from J, the junction kept 7 bases outside the gene matches. The CDR3 contains 16 residues. CDR3 residues: CASSLLPSGFQETQYF. The CDR3 nucleotides are TGCGCCAGCAGCTTGTTGCCTAGCGGGTTTCAAGAGACCCAGTACTTC.

This clone was detected once. The V gene is TRBV5-1, the J gene TRBJ1-6; no firm D call. Looked up from germline, CDR1 is SGHRS and CDR2 is YFSETQ. Trimming shortened V by 3 bases and J by 2 bases, and 9 bases separated the two germline ends. This CDR3 spans 15 amino acids. CDR3 in DNA: TGCGCCAGCAGCTCAACCGTAGCCTATAATTCACCCCTCCACTTT. Residues: CASSSTVAYNSPLHF.

The rearrangement links TRBV7-2 to TRBJ2-7; 10 bases line up with TRBD1. This CDR3 is built from 14 residues. Per germline, CDR1 SGHTA and CDR2 FQGNSA. The V segment lost 6 bases and the J segment 2 bases; nucleotides outside the gene matches: 4. CDR3 sequence: CASRDGTGAYEQYF. DNA for the CDR3: TGTGCCAGCAGAGACGGGACAGGGGCCTACGAGCAGTACTTC.

The V gene is TRBV28, the J gene TRBJ2-7; tentatively, D is TRBD1 (5 bases). Germline CDR1 and CDR2: MDHEN and SYDVKM. Trimming removed 3 bases at V and 9 bases at J, with 12 bases between. The CDR3 sequence is 12 residues long. This chain's CDR3 is CASSFWQGGQYF. The CDR3 bases are TGTGCCAGCAGTTTTTGGCAGGGCGGGCAGTACTTC.

This chain joins TRBV3-1 (or the pseudogene TRBV3-2) and TRBJ2-3; 11 nucleotides match TRBD2. V dropped 3 bases and J dropped 5; count of bases not matched to a gene: 1. This CDR3 comprises 14 residues. The germline gives CDR1 LGHDT, CDR2 YNNKEL (reference sequence). As DNA, the CDR3 is TGTGCCAGCAGCCACGGACTAGCGGGAGATACGCAGTATTTT. Translating gives CASSHGLAGDTQYF.

The J gene is TRBJ1-1, the V gene TRBV30; D remains unclear. CDR1 and CDR2 (germline): GTSNPN, SVGIG (reference sequence). V lost 1 base and J 5 bases, leaving 11 bases between the germline ends. The CDR3 contains 13 residues. CDR3 amino acids: CAWSAPVGTEAFF. For the CDR3, the DNA is TGTGCCTGGAGTGCACCGGTCGGTACTGAAGCTTTCTTT.

V and J are TRBV24-1 and TRBJ2-1; 12 bases align to TRBD2. With 4 bases clipped from V and 7 bases from J, the junction kept 4 bases outside the gene matches. From germline, CDR1 is KGHDR and CDR2 SFDVKD. This CDR3 has 15 amino acids. This CDR3 reads CATSDPGTSGNEQFF. CDR3 coding DNA: TGTGCCACCAGTGACCCCGGGACTAGCGGGAATGAGCAGTTCTTC.

The chain has TRBV29-1 and TRBJ1-2; possibly TRBD1 for D (5 bases). The CDR3 runs to 11 residues. V lost 7 bases to trimming and J lost 8 bases, with 14 bases between them. Germline CDR1 is SQVTM and CDR2 is ANQGSEA. The CDR3 bases are TGCAGCGCCGAGGTGGGGCACGGCTACACCTTC. Translation gives CSAEVGHGYTF.

This chain links TRBV29-1 with TRBJ2-3; 8 bases are shared with TRBD2. The CDR3 is 14 amino acids. V gave up 5 bases and J gave up 2 bases; unmatched junction bases: 6. The germline V gene has CDR1 SQVTM and CDR2 ANQGSEA. The CDR3 DNA is TGCAGCGTTAGCGGGGGCGTCTTCACAGATACGCAGTATTTT. Translated, it gives CSVSGGVFTDTQYF.

The rearrangement links TRBV30 to TRBJ1-2; TRBD1 aligns across 11 bases. Germline CDR1 and CDR2: GTSNPN and SVGIG (reference sequence). V dropped 3 bases and J dropped 7; count of bases not matched to a gene: 4. The CDR3 contains 13 residues. CDR3 bases: TGTGCCTGGAGGGGACAGGGGGGACCTGGCTACACCTTC. The encoded protein is CAWRGQGGPGYTF.

V and J are TRBV5-1 and TRBJ1-1, with 8 bases lining up with TRBD1. This CDR3 comprises 16 residues. Germline CDR1 reads SGHRS; CDR2 reads YFSETQ. After removal of 3 bases from V and 0 bases from J, the junction contained 7 bases not matched to a gene. The CDR3 bases are TGCGCCAGCAGCTCCGGACAGGGATCCATGAACACTGAAGCTTTCTTT. It translates to CASSSGQGSMNTEAFF.